This T cell receptor (beta chain) came from a study of liver allograft versus peripheral blood T cells. On the study more broadly: Peripheral blood of the recipients supplied T cell receptor repertoires that were compared with those in transplanted livers.

After removal of 0 bases from V and 3 bases from J, the junction contained 4 bases not matched to a gene. The CDR3 totals 15 residues. Germline V lookup: CDR1 GTSNPN, CDR2 SVGIG (reference sequence). Each CDR3 protein gets one entry after TCRdb re-called the reads with MiXCR. The table includes about 13,000 distinct CDR3 sequences, 18% detected once. The V and J genes are TRBV30 and TRBJ1-5, with TRBD1 identical over 8 bases. The receptor's source is a human patient who had a liver transplant. Some T cells may arise from the graft donor. In DNA form, the CDR3 reads TGTGCCTGGAGTGTACACAGGGGGTTCAATCAGCCCCAGCATTTT. It translates to CAWSVHRGFNQPQHF.